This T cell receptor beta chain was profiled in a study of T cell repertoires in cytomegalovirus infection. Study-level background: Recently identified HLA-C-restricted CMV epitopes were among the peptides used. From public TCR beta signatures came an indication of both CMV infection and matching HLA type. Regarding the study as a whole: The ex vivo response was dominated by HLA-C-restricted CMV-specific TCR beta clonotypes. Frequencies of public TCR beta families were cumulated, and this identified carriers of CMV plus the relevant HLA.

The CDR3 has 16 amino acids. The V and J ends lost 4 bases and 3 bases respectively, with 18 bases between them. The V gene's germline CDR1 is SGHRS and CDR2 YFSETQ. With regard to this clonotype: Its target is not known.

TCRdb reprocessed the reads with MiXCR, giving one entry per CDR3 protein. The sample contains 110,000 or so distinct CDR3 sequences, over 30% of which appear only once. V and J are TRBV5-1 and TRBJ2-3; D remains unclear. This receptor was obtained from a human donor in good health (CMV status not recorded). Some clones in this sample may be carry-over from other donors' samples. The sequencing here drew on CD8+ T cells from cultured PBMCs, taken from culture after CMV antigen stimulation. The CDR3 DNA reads TGCGCCAGCAGCCCCATTTCTGAAAGACTTACAGATACGCAGTATTTT. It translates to CASSPISERLTDTQYF.